The T cell receptor beta chain under discussion was sequenced for a study of early T cells in non-severe SARS-CoV-2 infection. Study summary: Sequenced material consisted of bulk RNA (from unsorted whole blood), and chains were unpaired.

Individual cDNA molecules received unique molecular identifiers during library preparation. TCRdb redid the calling of the 5' RACE reads with MiXCR, one entry per CDR3 protein. The data hold about 77,000 distinct CDR3 sequences, with around a tenth observed a single time. This clonotype occurred a few times. The antigen remains unidentified. Findings and caveats of the study: Anti-spike CD8 responses were favored by VDJdb matching, which missed private and CD4 specificities.

The CDR3 is 14 residues long. Germline V gives CDR1 LNHNV, CDR2 YYDKDF (reference sequence). V lost 0 bases, J lost 1 base, and 3 bases lay in between. The chain combines TRBV15 with TRBJ2-2; D ambiguous. This TCR was recovered from an adult who was a healthcare worker with PCR-confirmed SARS-CoV-2 infection or an uninfected control (not recorded which). Material: whole blood. CDR3 protein: CATSREGNTGELFF. DNA of the CDR3: TGTGCCACCAGCAGAGAAGGGAACACCGGGGAGCTGTTTTTT.